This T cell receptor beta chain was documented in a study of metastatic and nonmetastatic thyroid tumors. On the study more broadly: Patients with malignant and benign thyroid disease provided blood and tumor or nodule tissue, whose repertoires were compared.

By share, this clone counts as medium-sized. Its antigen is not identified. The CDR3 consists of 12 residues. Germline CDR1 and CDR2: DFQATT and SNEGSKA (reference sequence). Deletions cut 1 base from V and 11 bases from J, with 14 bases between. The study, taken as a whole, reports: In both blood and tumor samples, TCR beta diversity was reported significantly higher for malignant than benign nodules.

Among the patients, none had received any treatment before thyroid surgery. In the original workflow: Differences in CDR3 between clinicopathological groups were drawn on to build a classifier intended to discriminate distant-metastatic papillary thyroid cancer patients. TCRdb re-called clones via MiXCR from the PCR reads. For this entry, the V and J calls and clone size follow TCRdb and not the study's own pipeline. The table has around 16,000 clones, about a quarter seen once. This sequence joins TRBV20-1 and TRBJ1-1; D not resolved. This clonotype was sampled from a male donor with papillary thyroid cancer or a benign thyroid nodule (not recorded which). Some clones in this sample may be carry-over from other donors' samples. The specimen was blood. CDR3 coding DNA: TGCAGTGCTAGAGTGGGAGGAGGGTTCGCTTTCTTT. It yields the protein CSARVGGGFAFF.